This TCR beta chain was sequenced in a study of T-cell memory formation after mild COVID-19 (dated by TCRdb to 2020 to 2022). General notes on the study: TCR sequence clusters from the two donors were found to be largely donor specific. T-cell clones expanding and contracting after mild COVID-19 in a couple of donors were tracked by longitudinal TCRalpha and TCRbeta repertoire sequencing. Two young, previously healthy adult volunteers, one female and one male, were included in the cohort. The study at large found these results: Whether the second-wave clones peaking on day 37 were SARS-CoV-2 specific was not confirmed. From day 15 to 85, contracting clones showed balanced CD4/CD8 phenotypes, whereas a second wave of clones that expanded from day 15 to 37 leaned towards CD4+. The detection of some responding clones in pre-infection memory suggests that pre-existing cross-reactive memory T cells joined the SARS-CoV-2 response. Contracting CD4+ clones were located mainly in the CM and EM memory subsets, whereas CD8+ clones were found to be enriched in EMRA. Only a couple of mild cases were covered by the study, and larger cohorts that include severe cases with pre-infection samples were considered necessary.

Ficoll-Paque density gradient centrifugation was the method used to isolate PBMCs. Sequencing was carried out with an Illumina NovaSeq 6000. TCRalpha and TCRbeta cDNA libraries were constructed by 5'RACE with constant-segment primers, with sample barcodes and unique molecular identifiers being introduced. Trizol reagent was used to extract RNA from every sample. Library amplification was performed in two PCR steps, and a second sample barcode and Illumina TruSeq adapters were introduced in the second step. Sequencing of libraries was performed on an Illumina NovaSeq with 2 x 150 bp paired-end reads. Per the source publication's procedure: Reads were demultiplexed and collapsed into UMI-guided consensus sequences with migec v1.2.7. Using mixcr v2.1.11, UMI consensuses were aligned to TRA and TRB V and J templates and then assembled into clonotypes. Expanded or contracted clonotypes were those called significant by both edgeR and NoisET, with noise models trained on biological replicates. For edgeR calls, a false discovery rate-adjusted p below 0.01 and a log2 fold-change threshold of 1 were applied. As an exploratory analysis of dynamics, max-normalized trajectories of the 1000 most abundant clonotypes were examined by PCA with hierarchical clustering. The CD4 or CD8 phenotype of responding clones was assigned using the separately sequenced CD4+ and CD8+ repertoires. TCRdb reprocessed the public reads (quality trimming at Q25 with fastp, clone calling with MiXCR) and kept in-frame beta chains. Rows with one shared CDR3 protein collapse into an entry with the most common genes and DNA. Clone size and V and J calls follow TCRdb, not the original study. The sample contains around 27,000 distinct CDR3 sequences, roughly 7.4% of them found a single time. 12% to 15% of the sample comes from the top ten.

From cysteine to phenylalanine, the CDR3 is 11 amino acids long. The only DNA kept is the CDR3, 33 bases in frame from the first base. From the germline V gene, CDR1 is SNHLY and CDR2 is FYNNEI. Between the V and J ends, shortened by 6 bases and 3 bases respectively, the junction contains 3 bases. Comment on this clonotype: The clone's antigen remains unknown. Nothing much larger sits one base from this clone, and base qualities are not available.

The V and J segments used are TRBV2 and TRBJ2-1, with the D gene not clear enough to name. The source is an adult woman who had mild COVID-19 (a few samples of this study predate the infection). The sample titles of this study are shuffled in the database, so cell type and time point are left out; the donor was told from shared clones. Sequencing used PBMCs or a T cell subset sorted from them (not recorded which). The CDR3 reads CASRYYNEQFF. The nucleotides are TGTGCCAGCAGATACTACAATGAGCAGTTCTTC. This CDR3, with the reference TRBV2 and TRBJ2-1 proteins standing in past its ends, gives the full variable domain EPEVTQTPSHQVTQMGQEVILRCVPISNHLYFYWYRQILGQKVEFLVSFYNNEISEKSEIFDDQFSVERPDGSNFTLKIRSTKLEDSAMYFCASRYYNEQFFGPGTRLTVL.